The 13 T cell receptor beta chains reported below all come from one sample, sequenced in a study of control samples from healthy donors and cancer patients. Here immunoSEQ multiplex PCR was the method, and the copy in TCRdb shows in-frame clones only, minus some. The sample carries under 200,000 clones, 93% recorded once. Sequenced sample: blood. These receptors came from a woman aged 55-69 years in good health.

The CDR3 region has the DNA TGTGCCAGTAGTCCCACTGGACCCTACGAGCAGTACTTC. Its protein product is CASSPTGPYEQYF. This chain joins TRBV19 and TRBJ2-7; unclear D gene. Germline assignment: CDR1 LNHDA and CDR2 SQIVND (reference sequence). The CDR3 totals 13 residues. Trimming took off 5 bases at V and 2 bases at J, with 10 bases between the two ends.

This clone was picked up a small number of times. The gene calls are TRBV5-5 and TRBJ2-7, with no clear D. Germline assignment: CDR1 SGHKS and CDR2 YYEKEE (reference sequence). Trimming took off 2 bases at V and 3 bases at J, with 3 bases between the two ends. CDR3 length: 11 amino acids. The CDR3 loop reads CASSFLYEQYF. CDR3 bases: TGTGCCAGCAGCTTCCTCTACGAGCAGTACTTC.

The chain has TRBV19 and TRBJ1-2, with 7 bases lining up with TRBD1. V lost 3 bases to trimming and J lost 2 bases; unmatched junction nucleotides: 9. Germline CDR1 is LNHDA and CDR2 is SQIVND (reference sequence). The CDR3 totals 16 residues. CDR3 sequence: CASSIRGPSGNYGYTF. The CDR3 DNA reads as TGTGCCAGTAGTATTAGGGGGCCCTCCGGGAACTATGGCTACACCTTC.

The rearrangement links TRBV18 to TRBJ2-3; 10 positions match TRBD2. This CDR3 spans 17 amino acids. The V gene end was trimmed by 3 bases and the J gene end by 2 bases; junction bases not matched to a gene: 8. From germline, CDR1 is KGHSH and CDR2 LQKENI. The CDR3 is CASSPPAGGLNTDTQYF. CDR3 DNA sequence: TGTGCCAGCTCACCTCCAGCGGGGGGGCTAAACACAGATACGCAGTATTTT.

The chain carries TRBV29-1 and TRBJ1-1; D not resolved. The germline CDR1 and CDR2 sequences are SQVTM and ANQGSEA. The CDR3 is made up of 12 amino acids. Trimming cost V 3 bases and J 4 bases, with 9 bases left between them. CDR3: CSVDGGGTEAFF. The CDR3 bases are TGCAGCGTTGATGGCGGAGGCACTGAAGCTTTCTTT.

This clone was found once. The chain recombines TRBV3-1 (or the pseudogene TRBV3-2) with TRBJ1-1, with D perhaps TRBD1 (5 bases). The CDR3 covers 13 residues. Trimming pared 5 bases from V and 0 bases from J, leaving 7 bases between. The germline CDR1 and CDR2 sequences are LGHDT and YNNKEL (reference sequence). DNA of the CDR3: TGTGCCAGCAGCAGACAGCTGAACACTGAAGCTTTCTTT. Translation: CASSRQLNTEAFF.

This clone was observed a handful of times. This CDR3 is CASSFERGARNSPLHF. The CDR3 DNA sequence: TGCGCCAGCAGCTTTGAGCGGGGGGCGCGGAATTCACCCCTCCACTTT. The V gene is TRBV5-1, the J gene TRBJ1-6; D might be TRBD1 (6 bases). V lost 2 bases, J lost 7 bases, and 16 bases lay in between. The V gene's germline CDR1 is SGHRS and CDR2 YFSETQ. CDR3 length: 16 residues.

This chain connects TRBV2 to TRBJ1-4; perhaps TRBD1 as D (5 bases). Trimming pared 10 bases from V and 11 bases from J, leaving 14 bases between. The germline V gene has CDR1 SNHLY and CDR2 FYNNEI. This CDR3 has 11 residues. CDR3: CAIDGAEKLFF. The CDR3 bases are TGTGCCATTGACGGGGCTGAGAAACTGTTTTTT. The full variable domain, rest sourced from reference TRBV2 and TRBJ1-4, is EPEVTQTPSHQVTQMGQEVILRCVPISNHLYFYWYRQILGQKVEFLVSFYNNEISEKSEIFDDQFSVERPDGSNFTLKIRSTKLEDSAMYFCAIDGAEKLFFGSGTQLSVL.

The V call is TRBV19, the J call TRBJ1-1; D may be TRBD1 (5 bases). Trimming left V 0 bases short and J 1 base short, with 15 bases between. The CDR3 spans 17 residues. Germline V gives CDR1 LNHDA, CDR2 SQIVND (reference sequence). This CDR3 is CASSIDHLWQGNTEAFF. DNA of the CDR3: TGTGCCAGTAGTATAGATCACCTGTGGCAGGGGAACACTGAAGCTTTCTTT.

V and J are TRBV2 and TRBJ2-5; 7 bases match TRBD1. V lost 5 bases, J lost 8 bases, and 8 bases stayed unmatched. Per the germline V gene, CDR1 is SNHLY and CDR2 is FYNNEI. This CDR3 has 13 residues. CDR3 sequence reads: CASSQGVGDTQYF. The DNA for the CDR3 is TGTGCCAGCAGTCAGGGGGTCGGGGATACCCAGTACTTC.

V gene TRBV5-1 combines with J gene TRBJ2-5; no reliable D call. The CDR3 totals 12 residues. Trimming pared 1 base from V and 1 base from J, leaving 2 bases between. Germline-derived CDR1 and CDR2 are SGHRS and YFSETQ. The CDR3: CASSLSQETQYF. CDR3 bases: TGCGCCAGCAGCTTGTCCCAAGAGACCCAGTACTTC. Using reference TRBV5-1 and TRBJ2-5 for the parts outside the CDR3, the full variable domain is KAGVTQTPRYLIKTRGQQVTLSCSPISGHRSVSWYQQTPGQGLQFLFEYFSETQRNKGNFPGRFSGRQFSNSRSEMNVSTLELGDSALYLCASSLSQETQYFGPGTRLLVL.

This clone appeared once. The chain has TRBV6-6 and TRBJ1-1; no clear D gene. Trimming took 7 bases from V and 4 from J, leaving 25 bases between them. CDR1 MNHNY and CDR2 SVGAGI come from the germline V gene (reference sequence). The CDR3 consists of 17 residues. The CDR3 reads CASIRLHWRGSGTEAFF. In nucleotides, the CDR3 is TGTGCCAGCATTCGACTTCACTGGCGGGGATCAGGCACTGAAGCTTTCTTT.

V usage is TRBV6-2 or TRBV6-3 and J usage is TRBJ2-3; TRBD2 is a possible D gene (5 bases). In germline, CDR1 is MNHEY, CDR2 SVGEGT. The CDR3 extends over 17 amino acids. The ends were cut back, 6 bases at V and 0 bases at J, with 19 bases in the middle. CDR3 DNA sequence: TGTGCCAGCAGCAAAGGAACGGGCACGGGGAGCACAGATACGCAGTATTTT. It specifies CASSKGTGTGSTDTQYF.